Shown below are 28 T cell receptor beta chains from a single sample sequenced in a study of CD8+ T cells in alopecia areata. Described treatment: oral pan-JAK inhibitor, 5-10 mg twice daily. Reverse transcription of extracted RNA yielded cDNA, which provided the sequencing template. Only in-frame clones appear in the TCRdb table, and some are missing; sequencing was by immunoSEQ multiplex PCR. The sample contains 100,000 or so clones, roughly three fifths of which appear only once. The sequencing used CD8+ T cells sorted from blood, collected at approximately week 60, from a patient treated with tofacitinib. The receptors originated from a human donor with alopecia areata.

This rearrangement joins TRBV6-5 to TRBJ2-2; D perhaps matches TRBD2 (6 bases). This CDR3 is built from 15 residues. Germline CDR1 is MNHEY and CDR2 is SVGAGI. The V and J ends lost 0 bases and 4 bases respectively, with 9 bases between them. In DNA, the CDR3 is TGTGCCAGCAGTTACTCTCTGCGGGGCACCGGGGAGCTGTTTTTT. As protein: CASSYSLRGTGELFF.

The V call is TRBV6-6, the J call TRBJ2-3; no clear D gene. Germline V gene lookup returns CDR1 MNHNY and CDR2 SVGAGI (reference sequence). V was clipped by 6 bases and J by 7 bases, with 11 bases between them. CDR3 size: 12 residues. The CDR3 loop reads CASSPPENTQYF. DNA of the CDR3: TGTGCCAGCAGCCCCCCTGAGAATACGCAGTATTTT.

The rearrangement links TRBV15 to TRBJ1-1; possibly TRBD1 for D (5 bases). The CDR3 runs to 14 residues. Between the trimmed V and J ends, which lost 1 base and 6 bases, there was a span of 12 bases. The V gene's germline CDR1 is LNHNV and CDR2 YYDKDF (reference sequence). The CDR3 DNA follows: TGTGCCACCAGCAGAGTTGGCAGGGTGGCTGAAGCTTTCTTT. Translating gives CATSRVGRVAEAFF. Looking up the rest from reference TRBV15 and TRBJ1-1 gives the full variable domain: DAMVIQNPRYQVTQFGKPVTLSCSQTLNHNVMYWYQQKSSQAPKLLFHYYDKDFNNEADTPDNFQSRRPNTSFCFLDIRSPGLGDTAMYLCATSRVGRVAEAFFGQGTRLTVV.

The chain uses TRBV29-1 and TRBJ2-7, with 8 positions matching TRBD1. In germline, CDR1 is SQVTM, CDR2 ANQGSEA. Trimming removed 0 bases from V and 3 bases from J; junction bases left unmatched: 1. The CDR3 has 13 amino acids. This CDR3 is CSVEDRGHYEQYF. The CDR3, as DNA: TGCAGCGTTGAAGACAGGGGGCACTACGAGCAGTACTTC.

The V gene is TRBV7-9, the J gene TRBJ2-1; 11 bases align to TRBD2. Germline CDR1 and CDR2: SEHNR and FQNEAQ (reference sequence). This CDR3 is 17 amino acids long. V lost 6 bases, J lost 2 bases, and 9 bases stayed unmatched. The CDR3 region has the DNA TGTGCCAGCAGTTCAGTCTCGGGACTAGCGGCCTACAATGAGCAGTTCTTC. Amino acids: CASSSVSGLAAYNEQFF. Full variable domain (rest looked up from reference TRBV7-9 and TRBJ2-1): DTGVSQNPRHKITKRGQNVTFRCDPISEHNRLYWYRQTLGQGPEFLTYFQNEAQLEKSRLLSDRFSAERPKGSFSTLEIQRTEQGDSAMYLCASSSVSGLAAYNEQFFGPGTRLTVL.

The chain uses TRBV6-6 and TRBJ2-3; no definite D call. Trimming took off 8 bases at V and 0 bases at J, with 12 bases between the two ends. The CDR3 is 14 amino acids. Germline lookup yields CDR1 MNHNY and CDR2 SVGAGI (reference sequence). The CDR3 nucleotides read TGTGCCAGCGTTCCAAACCTTAGCACAGATACGCAGTATTTT. This encodes CASVPNLSTDTQYF.

J is TRBJ1-1 and V is TRBV11-2; no clear D. V was trimmed by 8 bases and J by 3 bases, leaving 7 bases between them. Germline V gene lookup returns CDR1 SGHAT and CDR2 FQNNGV. The CDR3 is made up of 11 amino acids. The CDR3 sequence is CASRGYTEAFF. The CDR3 coding sequence is TGTGCCAGCCGGGGTTACACTGAAGCTTTCTTT.

V and J are TRBV15 and TRBJ2-1; D is ambiguous. Deletions cut 8 bases from V and 5 bases from J, with 10 bases between. Germline lookup yields CDR1 LNHNV and CDR2 YYDKDF (reference sequence). The CDR3 sequence is 12 residues long. DNA of the CDR3: TGTGCCACCTCACCATTGAACAATGAGCAGTTCTTC. Its translation is CATSPLNNEQFF.

The chain combines TRBV12-5 with TRBJ2-7; 11 positions match TRBD1. The CDR3 is made up of 15 amino acids. CDR1 is LGHNT, CDR2 FRNRAP, per germline. After removal of 5 bases from V and 4 bases from J, the junction contained 7 bases not matched to a gene. The CDR3 DNA reads as TGTGCTAGTGGTGTGGACAGGGGGCCAGGGTACGAGCAGTACTTC. Its translation: CASGVDRGPGYEQYF. Variable domain in full (rest from reference TRBV12-5 and TRBJ2-7): DARVTQTPRHKVTEMGQEVTMRCQPILGHNTVFWYRQTMMQGLELLAYFRNRAPLDDSGMPKDRFSAEMPDATLATLKIQPSEPRDSAVYFCASGVDRGPGYEQYFGPGTRLTVT.

This rearrangement joins TRBV6-5 to TRBJ2-1; no firm D call. Trimming removed 2 bases from V and 9 bases from J, with 11 bases in between. The CDR3 runs to 13 residues. CDR1 and CDR2 from the germline V gene are MNHEY and SVGAGI. CDR3 in DNA: TGTGCCAGCAGTTACCCCCTCGGCGGTGAGCAGTTCTTC. It specifies CASSYPLGGEQFF.

The V call is TRBV25-1, the J call TRBJ2-3, with 11 bases identical to TRBD2. CDR1 and CDR2 from the germline V gene are MGHDK and SYGVNS. V shed 6 bases and J 12 bases; nucleotides not matched to a gene: 5. The CDR3 has 12 residues. CDR3 residues: CASSTSGGRQYF. The CDR3 DNA reads as TGTGCCAGCAGCACTAGCGGGGGCCGACAGTATTTT.

This clone has a handful of counts. The chain recombines TRBV7-6 with TRBJ2-1; D unclear. Germline V gene data show CDR1 as SGHVS and CDR2 as FNYEAQ. The germline V and J ends were trimmed by 1 base and 0 bases, with 16 bases remaining between them. The CDR3 contains 18 residues. As DNA, the CDR3 is TGTGCCAGCAGCTTAGGCCCCAGCTACCCCAGCTCCTACAATGAGCAGTTCTTC. Amino acids: CASSLGPSYPSSYNEQFF.

This clone has only a few counts. This rearrangement joins TRBV10-2 to TRBJ2-6; D is unclear. This CDR3 contains 17 residues. V shed 6 bases and J shed 4 bases, with 19 bases lying between them. Germline assignment: CDR1 WSHSY and CDR2 SAAADI. CDR3 loop: CASRTWTVVDGANVLTF. For the CDR3, the DNA is TGCGCCAGCAGGACCTGGACGGTCGTAGACGGGGCCAACGTCCTGACTTTC.

This chain joins TRBV7-2 and TRBJ2-1, with D perhaps given as TRBD1 or TRBD2 (6 bases each). The ends were cut back, 5 bases at V and 7 bases at J, with 21 bases in the middle. The length of the CDR3 is 16 residues. CDR1 is SGHTA, CDR2 FQGNSA, per germline. The DNA for the CDR3 is TGTGCCAGCAGCCGAACAGATGGGGGGCTTCGGAATGAGCAGTTCTTC. This codes for CASSRTDGGLRNEQFF.

V and J are TRBV7-3 and TRBJ2-2, with a possible D match to TRBD2 (6 bases). V was trimmed by 6 bases and J by 6 bases, leaving 8 bases between them. From germline, CDR1 is SGHTA and CDR2 FQGTGA. The CDR3 contains 12 residues. CDR3 nucleotide sequence: TGTGCCAGCAGAAGGGACTCCGGGGAGCTGTTTTTT. Protein sequence: CASRRDSGELFF.

V is TRBV13 and J is TRBJ2-7, with D perhaps being TRBD1 or TRBD2 (5 bases each). V was cut by 5 bases and J by 2 bases, with 10 bases left in between. Per the germline V gene, CDR1 is PRHDT and CDR2 is FYEKMQ (reference sequence). This CDR3 region has 13 residues. The chain's CDR3 is CASSRDGAYEQYF. The CDR3 nucleotides read TGTGCCAGCAGCCGGGACGGTGCCTACGAGCAGTACTTC.

V usage is TRBV30 and J usage is TRBJ1-1, with 7 bases identical to TRBD1. The CDR3 runs 11 residues. Unmatched junction bases numbered 2, after V lost 7 bases and J lost 3 bases. Germline V lookup: CDR1 GTSNPN, CDR2 SVGIG (reference sequence). In nucleotides, the CDR3 is TGTGCCTTAGACAGGGACACTGAAGCTTTCTTT. Protein sequence: CALDRDTEAFF.

V is TRBV30 and J is TRBJ2-7; possible D gene TRBD2, 6 bases. This CDR3 is 13 amino acids long. The ends were cut back, 2 bases at V and 0 bases at J, with 8 bases in the middle. Germline assignment: CDR1 GTSNPN and CDR2 SVGIG (reference sequence). The CDR3 loop reads CAWSLAFSYEQYF. The CDR3 DNA reads as TGTGCCTGGAGTCTAGCGTTCTCCTACGAGCAGTACTTC.

The V gene is TRBV5-1, the J gene TRBJ2-7; TRBD1 is a possible D gene (6 bases). The CDR3 sequence is 14 residues long. Germline values: CDR1 SGHRS, CDR2 YFSETQ. The V and J ends lost 7 bases and 5 bases respectively, with 19 bases between them. Written as DNA, the CDR3 is TGCGCCAGCTCCGGGCAGGCCACAGGGAACGAGCAGTACTTC. Its protein product is CASSGQATGNEQYF.

This clone was found a few times. The V and J genes are TRBV6-5 and TRBJ2-5; D remains unclear. Germline CDR1 and CDR2: MNHEY and SVGAGI. The V and J ends lost 2 bases and 6 bases respectively, with 10 bases between them. The CDR3 extends over 13 amino acids. The CDR3 DNA is TGTGCCAGCAGTTACGGTGCTGCGAAGACCCAGTACTTC. This sequence encodes CASSYGAAKTQYF.

The J gene is TRBJ1-2, the V gene TRBV29-1, with TRBD1 matching over 11 bases. CDR1 SQVTM and CDR2 ANQGSEA come from the germline V gene. This CDR3 region has 17 residues. Trimming removed 4 bases from V and 9 bases from J; junction bases left unmatched: 19. The CDR3 nucleotides are TGCAGCGTTGTAGGCACCCTAACCGGGACAGGGGGGCTGAGCTACACCTTC. Encoded protein: CSVVGTLTGTGGLSYTF.

J is TRBJ2-7 and V is TRBV7-8; tentatively, D is TRBD1 (6 bases). Trimming took off 2 bases at V and 2 bases at J, with 7 bases between the two ends. Per the germline V gene, CDR1 is SGHVS and CDR2 is FQNEAQ. The CDR3 has 13 amino acids. The CDR3 reads CASSLQGTYEQYF. DNA of the CDR3: TGTGCCAGCAGCTTACAGGGGACCTACGAGCAGTACTTC.

The J gene is TRBJ2-7, the V gene TRBV7-9; 7 bases match TRBD1. CDR3 size: 14 residues. V was pared by 2 bases and J by 4 bases, with 5 bases of the junction left unmatched. CDR1 SEHNR and CDR2 FQNEAQ come from the germline V gene (reference sequence). The CDR3 DNA is TGTGCCAGCAGCTTAACGGGACAGACATACGAGCAGTACTTC. This translates into CASSLTGQTYEQYF.

V is TRBV2 and J is TRBJ1-2; 8 bases line up with TRBD1. The CDR3 spans 17 residues. Germline loops: CDR1 SNHLY, CDR2 FYNNEI. V lost 0 bases, J lost 4 bases, and 10 bases stayed unmatched. As DNA, the CDR3 is TGTGCCAGCAGTGAAGCACTATCAGGGGGCCCCGCCTATGGCTACACCTTC. Amino acids: CASSEALSGGPAYGYTF.

There are a few counts of this clone. V and J are TRBV7-6 and TRBJ1-4; D may be TRBD1 (6 bases). Per germline, CDR1 SGHVS and CDR2 FNYEAQ. This CDR3 region has 12 residues. The V end was cut by 5 bases, the J end by 11 bases, with 12 bases between. CDR3 region: CASSPPGQKLFF. The CDR3 DNA is TGTGCCAGCAGCCCCCCCGGACAGAAACTGTTTTTT.

This chain links TRBV29-1 with TRBJ1-3, with D hard to call. Trimming removed 2 bases from V and 3 bases from J, with 5 bases in between. The CDR3 has 12 residues. The germline CDR1 and CDR2 sequences are SQVTM and ANQGSEA. This chain's CDR3 is CSVETIGNTIYF. The CDR3 DNA follows: TGCAGCGTTGAAACTATTGGAAACACCATATATTTT.

The rearrangement uses TRBV7-9 and TRBJ2-7; 7 bases are a match to TRBD1. Germline V gives CDR1 SEHNR, CDR2 FQNEAQ (reference sequence). This CDR3 has 14 amino acids. V gave up 6 bases and J gave up 2 bases; unmatched junction bases: 7. The CDR3 DNA reads TGTGCCAGCAGTCTACAGGGGAATCCCTACGAGCAGTACTTC. Amino acids: CASSLQGNPYEQYF.

The CDR3 bases are TGTGCCACCAGCAGAGTGCACCAAGGGAACGAGCAGTACTTC. This translates into CATSRVHQGNEQYF. The chain combines TRBV15 with TRBJ2-7, with unresolved D. Germline V gene sequence: CDR1 LNHNV, CDR2 YYDKDF (reference sequence). Trimming removed 1 base from V and 5 bases from J, with 12 bases in between. The CDR3 sequence is 14 residues long.